This TCR beta chain was identified during a study of blood T cell repertoires in COVID-19. Study information: Whether acute or convalescent, the COVID-19 samples came from the United States, Italy and Spain.

The CDR3 spans 18 residues. The germline V gene encodes CDR1 KGHSH and CDR2 LQKENI. The V and J ends lost 0 bases and 4 bases, in that order; junction bases with no gene match: 11. Method: immunoSEQ multiplex PCR; TCRdb's copy keeps in-frame clones and lacks some. The sample shows around 300,000 clones, 85% to 90% of them seen only once. This TCR was sampled from a woman aged 18-30 years who had recovered from COVID-19. The specimen was PBMCs or T cells enriched from blood (not recorded which). This sequence joins TRBV18 and TRBJ2-2, with 7 bases matching TRBD2. DNA for the CDR3: TGTGCCAGCTCACCACCTATCTCCCAGCGGGGCCCCACCGGGGAGCTGTTTTTT. It is translated as CASSPPISQRGPTGELFF.